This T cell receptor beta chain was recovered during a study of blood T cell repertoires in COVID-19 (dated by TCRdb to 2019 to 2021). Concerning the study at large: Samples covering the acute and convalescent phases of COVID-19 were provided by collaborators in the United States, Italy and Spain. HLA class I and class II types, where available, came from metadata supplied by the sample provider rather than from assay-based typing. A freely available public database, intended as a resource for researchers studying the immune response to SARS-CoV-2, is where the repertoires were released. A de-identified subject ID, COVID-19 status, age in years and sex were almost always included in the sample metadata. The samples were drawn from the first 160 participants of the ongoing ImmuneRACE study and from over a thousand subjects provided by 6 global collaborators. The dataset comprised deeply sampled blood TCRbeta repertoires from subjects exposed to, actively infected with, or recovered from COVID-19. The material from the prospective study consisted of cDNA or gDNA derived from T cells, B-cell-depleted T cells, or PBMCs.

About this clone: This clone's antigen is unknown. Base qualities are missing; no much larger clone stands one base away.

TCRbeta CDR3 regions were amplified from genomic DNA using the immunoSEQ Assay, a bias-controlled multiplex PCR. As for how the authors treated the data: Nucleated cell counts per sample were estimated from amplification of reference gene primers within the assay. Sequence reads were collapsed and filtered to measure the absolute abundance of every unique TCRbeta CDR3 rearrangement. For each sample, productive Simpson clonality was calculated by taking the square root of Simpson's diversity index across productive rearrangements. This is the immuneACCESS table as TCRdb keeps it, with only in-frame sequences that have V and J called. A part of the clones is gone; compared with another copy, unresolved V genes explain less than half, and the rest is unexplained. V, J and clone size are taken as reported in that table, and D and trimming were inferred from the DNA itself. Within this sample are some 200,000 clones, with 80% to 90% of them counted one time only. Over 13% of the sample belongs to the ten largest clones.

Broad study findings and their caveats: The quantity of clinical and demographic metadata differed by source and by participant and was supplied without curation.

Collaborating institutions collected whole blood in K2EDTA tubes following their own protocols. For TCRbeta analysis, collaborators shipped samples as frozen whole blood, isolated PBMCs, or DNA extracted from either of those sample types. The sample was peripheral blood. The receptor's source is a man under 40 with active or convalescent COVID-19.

The DNA sequence reads TGTGCCAGCATTGAGGTGGGCGGGGGCTCCTACAATGAGCAGTTCTTC. Its product reads: CASIEVGGGSYNEQFF. The chain links TRBV28 with TRBJ2-1; a stretch of 7 junction bases matches TRBD2. Germline trimming: 7 bases from V, 0 bases from J; junction bases outside gene matches: 9. CDR1 and CDR2 were assigned from the germline V gene as MDHEN and SYDVKM. The CDR3 has 16 amino acids, counting the end cysteine and phenylalanine. CDR3 DNA only is kept here, 48 bases in frame from base 1.